Listed below are T cell receptor beta chains from one sample, sequenced in a study of shared clonotypes between healthy human individuals. Some clones are missing from TCRdb's copy, which holds only in-frame ones; the method was immunoSEQ multiplex PCR. Of 850,000 to 1,100,000 clones in the sample, 60% to 85% were seen once. The specimen sequenced was memory CD4+ T cells from PBMCs. Receptors originate from a man aged 18-30 years in good health. Some clones in this sample may be carry-over from other donors' samples. Each CDR3 is given with its conserved first and last residue. A D gene is named only where the DNA matches it firmly. Clone size, where shown, is once, few, many, or a class for clones that have expanded.

TRBJ1-2 | - | - | TRBV5-5 | TGTGCCAGCAGCTTGGGGGAGGGAAGTATGTATGGCTACACCTTC | CASSLGEGSMYGYTF
TRBJ1-2 | - | - | TRBV27 | TGTGCCAGCAGGGGATCGGGCTACTATGGCTACACCTTC | CASRGSGYYGYTF
TRBJ1-1 | - | - | TRBV18 | TGTGCCAGCTCACCAATCATCTTACAGGGAGGGAACACTGAAGCTTTCTTT | CASSPIILQGGNTEAFF
TRBJ2-6 | - | - | TRBV9 | TGTGCCAGCAGCGTCCCCTCTGGGGCCAACGTCCTGACTTTC | CASSVPSGANVLTF
TRBJ2-5 | - | TRBD2 | TRBV7-9 | TGTGCCAGCAGCCGAGGACTAGCGGGCGAAGAGACCCAGTACTTC | CASSRGLAGEETQYF
TRBJ2-1 | - | - | TRBV5-1 | TGCGCCAGCAGCTTGGGACAGGCGGAGCAGTTCTTC | CASSLGQAEQFF
TRBJ1-3 | - | - | TRBV30 | TGTGCCTGGGAGGGGGACTCTGGAAACACCATATATTTT | CAWEGDSGNTIYF
TRBJ2-2 | - | - | TRBV5-4 | TGTGCCAGCAGCCGACAGGTACAAACCGGGGAGCTGTTTTTT | CASSRQVQTGELFF
TRBJ2-1 | - | TRBD2 | TRBV28 | TGTGCCAGCAGTCGACCGGGACTAGACTACAATGAGCAGTTCTTC | CASSRPGLDYNEQFF
TRBJ1-1 | once | TRBD1 | TRBV6-5 | TGTGCCGTCTCACCCCCGGACAGGGAAGCTTTCTTT | CAVSPPDREAFF
TRBJ2-3 | - | TRBD2 | TRBV18 | TGTGCCCACTCACGGGGCCGTCGGAAGCGGGGCTACCCTAGCACAGATACGCAGTATTTT | CAHSRGRRKRGYPSTDTQYF
TRBJ1-5 | - | TRBD1 | TRBV28 | TGTGCCAGCAGTCCCGGGACAGTTAGCAATCAGCCCCAGCATTTT | CASSPGTVSNQPQHF
TRBJ1-2 | - | - | TRBV5-4 | TGTGCCAGCAGCTTGCTCGTGGGGGGCTATGGCTACACCTTC | CASSLLVGGYGYTF
TRBJ1-4 | - | - | TRBV18 | TGTGCCAGCTCAACCTCCGGGGCCCCTAATGAAAAACTGTTTTTT | CASSTSGAPNEKLFF
TRBJ2-5 | many | TRBD1 | TRBV9 | TGTGCCAGCAGCGTAGTAGGGACAGGGGTTGAGACCCAGTACTTC | CASSVVGTGVETQYF
TRBJ2-7 | once | TRBD2 | TRBV19 | TGTGCCAGTAGTCGGGACTACAGCTACGAGCAGTACTTC | CASSRDYSYEQYF
TRBJ2-5 | - | TRBD1 | TRBV2 | TGTGCCAGCAATAAACAGGGGGGACAAGAGACCCAGTACTTC | CASNKQGGQETQYF
TRBJ2-7 | - | - | TRBV30 | TGTGCCTGGAGTGCCGCTCAATACTACGAGCAGTACTTC | CAWSAAQYYEQYF
TRBJ2-7 | - | - | TRBV25-1 | TGTGCCAGCAGTGGGGACATCCTACCCTCCTACGAGCAGTACTTC | CASSGDILPSYEQYF
TRBJ1-2 | - | - | TRBV7-9 | TGTGCCAGCAGCCTAGCCGGGGATATAACTAACTATGGCTACACCTTC | CASSLAGDITNYGYTF
TRBJ1-1 | - | - | TRBV27 | TGTGCCAGCAGTTTATTTAGGGGCACTGAAGCTTTCTTT | CASSLFRGTEAFF
TRBJ2-1 | - | TRBD2 | TRBV7-2 | TGTGCCAGCAGCTTCGGACTAGCGGAGTACAATGAGCAGTTCTTC | CASSFGLAEYNEQFF
TRBJ2-7 | - | TRBD2 | TRBV6-1 | TGTGCCAGCAGTGTCCGACTAGCGGGAACCTACGAGCAGTACTTC | CASSVRLAGTYEQYF
TRBJ2-1 | once | TRBD2 | TRBV7-2 | TGTGCCAGCAGCTCGACCTATAGCGGGAATGAGCAGTTCTTC | CASSSTYSGNEQFF
TRBJ2-2 | once | - | TRBV5-6 | TGTGCCAGCAGCTCAGTAACGGTGGGCACCGGGGAGCTGTTTTTT | CASSSVTVGTGELFF
TRBJ2-5 | - | - | TRBV18 | TGTGCCAGCTCCCACTCGCCGGGGCCTCAAGAGACCCAGTACTTC | CASSHSPGPQETQYF
TRBJ1-5 | - | - | TRBV28 | TGTGCCAGCAGTTTATGGGACAATCAGCCCCAGCATTTT | CASSLWDNQPQHF
TRBJ2-5 | - | TRBD1 | TRBV9 | TGTGCCAGCAGCGCCTGGGACAGGGGGCTCGAGACCCAGTACTTC | CASSAWDRGLETQYF
TRBJ1-1 | - | - | TRBV7-6 | TGTGCCAGCAGCTTAGACGTGTGGGGCTCGAACACTGAAGCTTTCTTT | CASSLDVWGSNTEAFF
TRBJ1-3 | many | - | TRBV4-1 | TGCGCCAGCAGAGGAGGGGGGGGAAAAAGCTCTGGAAACACCATATATTTT | CASRGGGGKSSGNTIYF
TRBJ1-5 | - | TRBD1 | TRBV7-2 | TGTGCCAGCAGCTGGGGACAGGGGGCCGACAATCAGCCCCAGCATTTT | CASSWGQGADNQPQHF
TRBJ2-7 | few | - | TRBV28 | TGTGCCAGCAGTTTTGCCAGCTACGAGCAGTACTTC | CASSFASYEQYF
TRBJ2-7 | - | - | TRBV19 | TGTGCCAGTAGCTACGACAGCTCCTACGAGCAGTACTTC | CASSYDSSYEQYF
TRBJ2-1 | - | - | TRBV12-5 | TGTGCTAGTGGTTTGGCCGCGGGACAGTCCTACAATGAGCAGTTCTTC | CASGLAAGQSYNEQFF
TRBJ2-2 | many | - | TRBV7-3 | TGTGCCAGCAGCTATTCGAACGGGGAGCTGTTTTTT | CASSYSNGELFF
TRBJ2-4 | - | TRBD2 | TRBV4-1 | TGCGCCAGCTCGGGGGGAGTTTTGGCCAAAAACATTCAGTACTTC | CASSGGVLAKNIQYF